This TCR beta chain was sequenced during a study of a mutant IDH1 vaccine in newly diagnosed glioma. Overall study: Patients received vaccination from 4-6 weeks after radiotherapy alone, or with temozolomide cycles.

Time point: week 23, last vaccination. Vaccinated patients received 300 ug of mutant IDH1 20-mer peptide per dose, with topical imiquimod. Assay: immunoSEQ multiplex PCR; the TCRdb copy retains only in-frame clones and omits some. The sample contains about 38,000 clones, more than 80% of which appear only once. In regard to this clone: Antigen unknown.

The length of the CDR3 is 11 residues. CDR1 is GTSNPN and CDR2 is SVGIG in the germline V gene (reference sequence). The V and J ends lost 3 bases and 5 bases respectively, with 7 bases between them. Points from the study as a whole: 85% to 95% of patients showed vaccine-induced immune responses across multiple MHC alleles.

This sequence was found in a man aged 35 to 55 with glioma. The starting material was PBMCs, obtained from a glioma patient whose treatment included an IDH1 peptide vaccine. This sequence joins TRBV30 and TRBJ2-5; the D is unclear. This CDR3 reads CAWRGQETQYF. In nucleotides, the CDR3 is TGTGCCTGGAGAGGGCAGGAGACCCAGTACTTC.